Listed here are 15 T cell receptor beta chains from one sample, sequenced in a study of CD8 T cells in ankylosing spondylitis. TCRdb re-derived calls from the 5' RACE reads in MiXCR, one entry per CDR3 protein. The table shows over 700,000 distinct CDR3 sequences, with roughly 19% occurring only once. General study findings and limits: A motif of 7 to 9 highly homologous TCR beta variants was seen as apparently characteristic of ankylosing spondylitis blood.

No antigen has been identified for these receptors. Sequenced input: blood, either unsorted or a sorted T cell fraction (not recorded which). The receptors come from a male donor with ankylosing spondylitis.

This clonotype was picked up many times. The CDR3 DNA follows: TGTGCCAGCAGTTTAGGGGGTGCTGAAGCTTTCTTT. It is translated as CASSLGGAEAFF. The J gene is TRBJ1-1, the V gene TRBV12-3 or TRBV12-4; D unresolved. V was cut by 1 base and J by 6 bases, with 6 bases left in between. This CDR3 has 12 amino acids.

This clonotype turned up a few times. V is TRBV12-3 or TRBV12-4 and J is TRBJ2-3; D is unclear. The CDR3 runs 13 residues. The V gene lost 0 bases and the J gene lost 11 bases, with 12 bases spanning the gap. The CDR3 reads CASSLALSGEQYF. The CDR3 region has the DNA TGTGCCAGCAGTTTAGCGTTATCCGGTGAGCAGTATTTT.

The chain employs TRBV12-3 or TRBV12-4 and TRBJ2-7, with a possible D match to TRBD1 (6 bases). The CDR3 is 13 residues long. Trimming removed 6 bases at V and 6 bases at J, with 15 bases between. The CDR3 nucleotides are TGTGCCAGCAGGAACAGGGTGATGGCCGAGCAGTACTTC. Translated: CASRNRVMAEQYF.

V and J are TRBV6-1 and TRBJ2-3; 9 positions match TRBD1. The trim removed 4 bases at V and 4 bases at J, leaving 6 bases unmatched. This CDR3 has 15 amino acids. Germline values: CDR1 MNHNS, CDR2 SASEGT. The CDR3 loop is CASSGRDRVSDTQYF. For the CDR3, the DNA is TGTGCCAGCAGTGGCCGGGACAGGGTTTCAGATACGCAGTATTTT.

The chain links TRBV5-1 to TRBJ2-5; 10 bases are a match to TRBD2. CDR3 size: 17 residues. Trimming cost V 4 bases and J 2 bases; bases outside gene matches: 11. Per the germline V gene, CDR1 is SGHRS and CDR2 is YFSETQ. CDR3 loop: CASSPGVAGGQQETQYF. The CDR3 nucleotides are TGCGCCAGCAGCCCCGGGGTAGCGGGGGGCCAGCAAGAGACCCAGTACTTC.

V is TRBV7-2 and J is TRBJ2-1, with D tentatively TRBD2 (5 bases). Germline V gene sequence: CDR1 SGHTA, CDR2 FQGNSA. The CDR3 runs to 15 residues. V was shortened by 2 bases and J by 5 bases, with 13 bases between the two germline ends. Here the CDR3 DNA reads TGTGCCAGCAGCTTATTGGACTTTCCAAACAATGAGCAGTTCTTC. It specifies CASSLLDFPNNEQFF.

The DNA for the CDR3 is TGTGCCAGCAGCATGCTAGCGGGAGGGCGTACAGATACGCAGTATTTT. As protein: CASSMLAGGRTDTQYF. The chain employs TRBV7-9 and TRBJ2-3, with 12 bases matching TRBD2. The CDR3 is 16 residues long. The V and J ends lost 5 bases and 3 bases, in that order; junction bases with no gene match: 6. Germline V CDR1 and CDR2: SEHNR, FQNEAQ (reference sequence).

In its sample, this clonotype was seen many times. The chain combines TRBV7-3 with TRBJ2-3, with 12 positions matching TRBD2. Germline CDR1 is SGHTA and CDR2 is FQGTGA. The J segment lost 3 bases and the V segment lost 2 bases, leaving 3 bases of the junction unmatched. The CDR3 covers 16 residues. CDR3 region: CASSLGLAGTTDTQYF. The CDR3 DNA reads as TGTGCCAGCAGCTTAGGACTAGCGGGGACAACAGATACGCAGTATTTT.

This chain uses TRBV9 with TRBJ2-2; TRBD2 agrees at 8 bases. J was trimmed by 5 bases and V by 0 bases; bases with no gene match: 3. Germline CDR1 SGDLS, CDR2 YYNGEE. This CDR3 region has 15 residues. CDR3 nucleotides: TGTGCCAGCAGCGTAGGGACTAGCAGAACCGGGGAGCTGTTTTTT. As protein: CASSVGTSRTGELFF.

The gene calls are TRBV5-1 and TRBJ2-7; 12 nucleotides align to TRBD2. CDR3 length equals 16 residues. CDR1 is SGHRS, CDR2 YFSETQ, per germline. The J segment lost 5 bases and the V segment lost 2 bases, leaving 8 bases of the junction unmatched. In DNA, the CDR3 is TGCGCCAGCAGCTTCCCTAGCGGGAGGGCCGTCCACGAGCAGTACTTC. Translated, it gives CASSFPSGRAVHEQYF. Looking up the rest from reference TRBV5-1 and TRBJ2-7 gives the full variable domain: KAGVTQTPRYLIKTRGQQVTLSCSPISGHRSVSWYQQTPGQGLQFLFEYFSETQRNKGNFPGRFSGRQFSNSRSEMNVSTLELGDSALYLCASSFPSGRAVHEQYFGPGTRLTVT.

CDR3 DNA: TGTGCCAGCAGCGTAGGGGACAGGAATAATGGCTACACCTTC. This translates into CASSVGDRNNGYTF. The chain has TRBV9 and TRBJ1-2; 8 bases are shared with TRBD1. The CDR3 runs to 14 residues. Germline CDR1 and CDR2: SGDLS and YYNGEE. J lost 6 bases, V lost 0 bases, and 4 bases had no gene match.

This clonotype was counted ten times or more. The chain couples TRBV3-1 to TRBJ2-7; D may match TRBD1 or TRBD2 (5 bases each). The CDR3 spans 12 residues. Trimming pared 3 bases from V and 7 bases from J, leaving 10 bases between. Germline lookup yields CDR1 LGHDT and CDR2 YNNKEL (reference sequence). CDR3: CASSHGGLEQYF. The CDR3 DNA sequence: TGTGCCAGCAGCCATGGGGGTCTGGAGCAGTACTTC.

This sequence joins TRBV19 and TRBJ1-1; no reliable D call. Trimming removed 5 bases from V and 4 bases from J, with 20 bases in between. The CDR3 extends over 16 amino acids. The V gene's germline CDR1 is LNHDA and CDR2 SQIVND (reference sequence). The CDR3 is CASSPLWTNQLTEAFF. In DNA form, the CDR3 reads TGTGCCAGTAGTCCCTTATGGACGAATCAGCTCACTGAAGCTTTCTTT.

CDR3 DNA: TGTGCCAGCAGCACCCGGACAGTTAACAATGAGCAGTTCTTC. It encodes CASSTRTVNNEQFF. This chain links TRBV11-3 with TRBJ2-1; D is possibly TRBD1 (6 bases). There are 14 residues in the CDR3. The ends were cut back, 5 bases at V and 5 bases at J, with 13 bases in the middle. Germline V CDR1 and CDR2: SGHNT, YENEEA.

This clonotype was counted between two and nine times. The rearrangement uses TRBV3-1 and TRBJ2-7, with D possibly being TRBD1 or TRBD2 (5 bases each). The CDR3 runs to 15 residues. Germline CDR1 is LGHDT and CDR2 is YNNKEL (reference sequence). V gave up 3 bases and J gave up 4 bases, with 16 bases separating them. CDR3 sequence (DNA): TGTGCCAGCAGCCATATTGGGGGTAAATTTTACGAGCAGTACTTC. The encoded protein is CASSHIGGKFYEQYF.